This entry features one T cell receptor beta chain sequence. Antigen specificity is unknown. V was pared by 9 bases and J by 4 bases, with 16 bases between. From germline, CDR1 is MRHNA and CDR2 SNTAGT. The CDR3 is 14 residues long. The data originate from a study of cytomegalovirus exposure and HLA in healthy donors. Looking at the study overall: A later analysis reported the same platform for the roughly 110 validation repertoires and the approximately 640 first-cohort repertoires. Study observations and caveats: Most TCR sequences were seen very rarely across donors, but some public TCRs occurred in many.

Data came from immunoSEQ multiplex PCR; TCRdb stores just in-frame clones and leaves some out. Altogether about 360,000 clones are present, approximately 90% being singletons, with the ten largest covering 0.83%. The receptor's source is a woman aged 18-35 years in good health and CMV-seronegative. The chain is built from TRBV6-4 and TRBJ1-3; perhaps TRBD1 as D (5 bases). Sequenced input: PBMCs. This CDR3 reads CARMGGSCGNTIYF. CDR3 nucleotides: TGTGCCAGGATGGGGGGAAGTTGCGGAAACACCATATATTTT.